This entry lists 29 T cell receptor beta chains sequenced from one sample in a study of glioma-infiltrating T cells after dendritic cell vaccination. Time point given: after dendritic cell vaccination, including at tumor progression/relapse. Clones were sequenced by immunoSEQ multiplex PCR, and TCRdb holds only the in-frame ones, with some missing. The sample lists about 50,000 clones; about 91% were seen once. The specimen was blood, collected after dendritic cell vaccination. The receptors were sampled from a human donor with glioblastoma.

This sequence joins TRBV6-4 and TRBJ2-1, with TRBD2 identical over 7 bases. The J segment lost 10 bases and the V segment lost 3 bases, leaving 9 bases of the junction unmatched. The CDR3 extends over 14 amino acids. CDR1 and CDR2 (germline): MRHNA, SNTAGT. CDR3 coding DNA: TGTGCCAGCAGTGAAAGACTAGCTATAGGCGAGCAGTTCTTC. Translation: CASSERLAIGEQFF.

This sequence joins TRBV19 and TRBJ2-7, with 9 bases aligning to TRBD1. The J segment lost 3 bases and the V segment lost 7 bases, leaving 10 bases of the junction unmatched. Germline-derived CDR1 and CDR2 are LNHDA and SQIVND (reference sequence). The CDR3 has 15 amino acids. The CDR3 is CASTSRGQGLYEQYF. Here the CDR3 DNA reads TGTGCCAGTACCTCGAGGGGACAGGGACTCTACGAGCAGTACTTC.

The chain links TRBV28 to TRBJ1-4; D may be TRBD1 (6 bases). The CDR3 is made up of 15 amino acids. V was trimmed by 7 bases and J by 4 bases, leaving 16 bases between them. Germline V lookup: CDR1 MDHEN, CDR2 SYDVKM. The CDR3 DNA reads TGTGCCAGCACTTTTCGGACAGCCTTTAATGAAAAACTGTTTTTT. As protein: CASTFRTAFNEKLFF.

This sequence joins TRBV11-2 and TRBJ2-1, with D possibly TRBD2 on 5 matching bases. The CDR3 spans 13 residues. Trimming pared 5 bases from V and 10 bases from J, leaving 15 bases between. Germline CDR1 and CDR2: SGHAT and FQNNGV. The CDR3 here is CASSPGPSGEQFF. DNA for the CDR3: TGTGCCAGCAGCCCAGGTCCTTCGGGGGAGCAGTTCTTC.

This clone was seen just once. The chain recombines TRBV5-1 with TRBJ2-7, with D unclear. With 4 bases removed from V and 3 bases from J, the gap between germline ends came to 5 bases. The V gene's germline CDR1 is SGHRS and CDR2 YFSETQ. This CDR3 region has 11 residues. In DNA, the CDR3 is TGCGCCAGCAGCGGTAGCTACGAGCAGTACTTC. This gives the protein CASSGSYEQYF.

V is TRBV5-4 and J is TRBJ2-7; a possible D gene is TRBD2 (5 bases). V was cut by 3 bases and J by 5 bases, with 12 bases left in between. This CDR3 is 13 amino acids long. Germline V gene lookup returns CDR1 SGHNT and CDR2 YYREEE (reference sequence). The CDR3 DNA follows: TGTGCCAGCAGCTCAACGACCGGGAACGAGCAGTACTTC. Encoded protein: CASSSTTGNEQYF.

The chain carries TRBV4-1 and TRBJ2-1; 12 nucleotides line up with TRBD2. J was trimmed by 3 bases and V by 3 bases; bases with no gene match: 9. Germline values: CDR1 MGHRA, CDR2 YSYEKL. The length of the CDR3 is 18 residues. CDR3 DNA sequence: TGCGCCAGCAGCCACCAGAGGACTAGCGGGAACTTCTACAATGAGCAGTTCTTC. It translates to CASSHQRTSGNFYNEQFF.

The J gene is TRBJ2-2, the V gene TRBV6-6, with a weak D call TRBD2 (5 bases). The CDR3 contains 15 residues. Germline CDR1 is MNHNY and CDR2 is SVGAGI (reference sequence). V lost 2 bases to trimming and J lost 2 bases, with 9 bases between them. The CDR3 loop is CASSYRTPNTGELFF. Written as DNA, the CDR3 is TGTGCCAGCAGTTACCGGACTCCTAACACCGGGGAGCTGTTTTTT.

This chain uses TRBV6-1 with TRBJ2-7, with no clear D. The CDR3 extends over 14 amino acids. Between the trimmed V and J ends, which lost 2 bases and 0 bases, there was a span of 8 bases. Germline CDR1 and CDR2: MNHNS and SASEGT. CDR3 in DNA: TGTGCCAGCAGTGAATCTCCGGGCTCCTACGAGCAGTACTTC. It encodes CASSESPGSYEQYF.

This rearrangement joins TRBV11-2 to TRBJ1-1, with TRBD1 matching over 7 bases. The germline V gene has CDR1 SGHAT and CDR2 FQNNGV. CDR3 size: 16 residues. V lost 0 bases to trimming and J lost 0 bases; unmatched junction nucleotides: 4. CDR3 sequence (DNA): TGTGCCAGCAGCTTAGAGGGGACAGCGATGAACACTGAAGCTTTCTTT. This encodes CASSLEGTAMNTEAFF.

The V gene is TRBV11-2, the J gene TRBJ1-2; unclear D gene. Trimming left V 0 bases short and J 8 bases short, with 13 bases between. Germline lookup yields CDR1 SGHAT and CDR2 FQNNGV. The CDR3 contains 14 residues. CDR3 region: CASSLDSRFNGYTF. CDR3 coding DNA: TGTGCCAGCAGCTTAGATTCCAGGTTCAACGGCTACACCTTC.

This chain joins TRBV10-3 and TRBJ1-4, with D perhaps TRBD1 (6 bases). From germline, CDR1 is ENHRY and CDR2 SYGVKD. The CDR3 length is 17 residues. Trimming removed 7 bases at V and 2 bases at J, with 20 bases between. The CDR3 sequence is CAIKGKPGAPTNEKLFF. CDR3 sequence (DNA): TGTGCCATCAAAGGAAAACCAGGGGCCCCGACTAATGAAAAACTGTTTTTT.

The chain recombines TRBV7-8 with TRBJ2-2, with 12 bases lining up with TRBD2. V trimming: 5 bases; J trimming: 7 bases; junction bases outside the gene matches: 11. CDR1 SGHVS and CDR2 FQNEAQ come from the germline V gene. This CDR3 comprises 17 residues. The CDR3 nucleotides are TGTGCCAGCAGCCCACTGGCTAGCGGGAGGGCAAACGGGGAGCTGTTTTTT. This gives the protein CASSPLASGRANGELFF.

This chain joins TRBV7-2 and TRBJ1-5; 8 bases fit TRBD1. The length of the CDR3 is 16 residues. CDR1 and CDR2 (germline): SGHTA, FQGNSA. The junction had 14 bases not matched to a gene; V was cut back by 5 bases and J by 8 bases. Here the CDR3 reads CASSPDSGQGWEPQHF. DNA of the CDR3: TGTGCCAGCAGCCCAGATAGCGGACAGGGCTGGGAGCCCCAGCATTTT.

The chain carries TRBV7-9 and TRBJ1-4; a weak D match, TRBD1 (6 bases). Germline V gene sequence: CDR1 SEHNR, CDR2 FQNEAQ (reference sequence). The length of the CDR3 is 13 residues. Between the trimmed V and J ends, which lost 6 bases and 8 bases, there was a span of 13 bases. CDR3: CASSSGQKEKLFF. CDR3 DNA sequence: TGTGCCAGCAGTTCCGGACAGAAGGAAAAACTGTTTTTT.

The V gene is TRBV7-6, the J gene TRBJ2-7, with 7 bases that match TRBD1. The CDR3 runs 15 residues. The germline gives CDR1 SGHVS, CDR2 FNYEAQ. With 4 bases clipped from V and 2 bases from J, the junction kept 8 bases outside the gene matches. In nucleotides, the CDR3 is TGTGCCAGCAGCTCCGAACCGACAGGGACCTACGAGCAGTACTTC. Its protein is CASSSEPTGTYEQYF.

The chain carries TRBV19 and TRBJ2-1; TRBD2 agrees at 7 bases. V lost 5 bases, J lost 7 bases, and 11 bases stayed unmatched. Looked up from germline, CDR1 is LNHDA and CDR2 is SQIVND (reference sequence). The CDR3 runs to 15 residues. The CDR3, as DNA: TGTGCCAGTAGTGGGACGGGAGGATTTGTGAATGAGCAGTTCTTC. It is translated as CASSGTGGFVNEQFF.

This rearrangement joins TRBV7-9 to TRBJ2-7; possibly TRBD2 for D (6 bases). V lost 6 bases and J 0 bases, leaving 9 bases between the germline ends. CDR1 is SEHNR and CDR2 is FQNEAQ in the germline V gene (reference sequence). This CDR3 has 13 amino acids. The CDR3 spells CASSGGSSYEQYF. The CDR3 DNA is TGTGCCAGCAGTGGGGGGAGCTCCTACGAGCAGTACTTC.

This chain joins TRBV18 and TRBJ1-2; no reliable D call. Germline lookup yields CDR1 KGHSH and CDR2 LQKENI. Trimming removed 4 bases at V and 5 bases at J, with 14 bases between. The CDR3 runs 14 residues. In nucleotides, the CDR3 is TGTGCCAGCTCACAATCACGGGTCGAATATGGCTACACCTTC. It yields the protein CASSQSRVEYGYTF.

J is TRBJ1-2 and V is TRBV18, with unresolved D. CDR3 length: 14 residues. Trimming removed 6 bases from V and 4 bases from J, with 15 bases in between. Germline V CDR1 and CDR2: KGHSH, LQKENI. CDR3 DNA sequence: TGTGCCAGCTCCCCTGAGGGAGTCCTCTATGGCTACACCTTC. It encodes CASSPEGVLYGYTF.

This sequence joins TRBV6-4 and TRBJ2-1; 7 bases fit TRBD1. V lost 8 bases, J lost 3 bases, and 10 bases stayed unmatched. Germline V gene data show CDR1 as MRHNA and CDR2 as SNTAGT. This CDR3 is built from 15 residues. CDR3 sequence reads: CASRNTGQDYNEQFF. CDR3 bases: TGTGCCAGCCGGAACACCGGACAGGACTACAATGAGCAGTTCTTC.

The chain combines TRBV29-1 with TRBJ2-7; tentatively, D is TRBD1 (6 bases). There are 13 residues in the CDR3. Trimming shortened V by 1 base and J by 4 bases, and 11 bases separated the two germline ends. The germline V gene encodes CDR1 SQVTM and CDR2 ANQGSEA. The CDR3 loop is CSVEGLGAYEQYF. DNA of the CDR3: TGCAGCGTTGAAGGTCTGGGGGCATACGAGCAGTACTTC.

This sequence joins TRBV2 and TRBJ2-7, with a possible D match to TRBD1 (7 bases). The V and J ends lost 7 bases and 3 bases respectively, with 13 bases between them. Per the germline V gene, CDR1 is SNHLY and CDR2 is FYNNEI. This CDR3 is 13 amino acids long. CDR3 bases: TGTGCCAGCATCCCCAGGGGGGTCTACGAGCAGTACTTC. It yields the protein CASIPRGVYEQYF.

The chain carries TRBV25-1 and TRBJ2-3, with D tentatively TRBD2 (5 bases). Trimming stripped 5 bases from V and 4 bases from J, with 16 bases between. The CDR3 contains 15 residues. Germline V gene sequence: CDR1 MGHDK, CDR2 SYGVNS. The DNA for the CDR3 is TGTGCCAGCAGTAAACCTCTCTTTAGCGCAGATACGCAGTATTTT. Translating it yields CASSKPLFSADTQYF.

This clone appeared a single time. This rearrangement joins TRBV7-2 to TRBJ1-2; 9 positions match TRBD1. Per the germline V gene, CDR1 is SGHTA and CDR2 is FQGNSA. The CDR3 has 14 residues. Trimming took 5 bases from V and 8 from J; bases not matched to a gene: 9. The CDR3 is CASSLGTGLRGYTF. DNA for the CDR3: TGTGCCAGCAGCCTCGGGACAGGGCTACGCGGCTACACCTTC.

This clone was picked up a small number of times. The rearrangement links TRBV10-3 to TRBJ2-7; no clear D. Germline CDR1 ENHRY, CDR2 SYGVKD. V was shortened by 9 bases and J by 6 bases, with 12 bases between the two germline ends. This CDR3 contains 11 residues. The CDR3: CAIGWAREQYF. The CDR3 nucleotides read TGTGCCATTGGTTGGGCACGCGAGCAGTACTTC.

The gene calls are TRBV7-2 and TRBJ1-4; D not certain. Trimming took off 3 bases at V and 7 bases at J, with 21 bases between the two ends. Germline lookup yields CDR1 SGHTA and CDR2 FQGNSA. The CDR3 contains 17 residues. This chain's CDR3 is CASSLSFGRKGAEKLFF. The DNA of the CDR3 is TGTGCCAGCAGCTTGTCGTTCGGTCGCAAGGGAGCTGAAAAACTGTTTTTT. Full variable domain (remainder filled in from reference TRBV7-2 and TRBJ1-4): GAGVSQSPSNKVTEKGKDVELRCDPISGHTALYWYRQSLGQGLEFLIYFQGNSAPDKSGLPSDRFSAERTGGSVSTLTIQRTQQEDSAVYLCASSLSFGRKGAEKLFFGSGTQLSVL.

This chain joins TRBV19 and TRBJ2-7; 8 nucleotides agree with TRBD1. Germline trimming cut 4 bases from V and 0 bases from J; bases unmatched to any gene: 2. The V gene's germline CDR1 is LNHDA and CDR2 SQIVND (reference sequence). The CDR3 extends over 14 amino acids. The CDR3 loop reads CASSRDRSSYEQYF. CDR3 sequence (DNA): TGTGCCAGTAGTAGGGACAGGAGCTCCTACGAGCAGTACTTC.

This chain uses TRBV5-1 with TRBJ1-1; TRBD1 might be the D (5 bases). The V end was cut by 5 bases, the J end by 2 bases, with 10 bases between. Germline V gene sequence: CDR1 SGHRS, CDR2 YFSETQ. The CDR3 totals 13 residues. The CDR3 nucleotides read TGCGCCAGCAGATTGACAGCAAACACTGAAGCTTTCTTT. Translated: CASRLTANTEAFF.